The 25 T cell receptor beta chains below come from one sample, sequenced in a study of blood T cell repertoires in COVID-19. This table comes from immunoSEQ multiplex PCR, and its TCRdb copy is limited to in-frame clones, with some not included. The sample contains 40,000 to 60,000 clones, about 85% of which appear only once. Material: peripheral blood. These receptors were collected from a human donor in a cohort sampled during active COVID-19.

The genes are TRBV5-4 and TRBJ2-7; 7 nucleotides line up with TRBD2. CDR1 and CDR2 (germline): SGHNT, YYREEE (reference sequence). The CDR3 is made up of 16 amino acids. V shed 1 base and J 3 bases; nucleotides not matched to a gene: 10. DNA of the CDR3: TGTGCCAGCAGCTTGTCGGAAGTCGGGACTAACTACGAGCAGTACTTC. Translation gives CASSLSEVGTNYEQYF.

This clone was seen a handful of times. This chain connects TRBV10-3 to TRBJ1-1; D is unresolved. The V and J ends lost 1 base and 2 bases respectively, with 8 bases between them. The CDR3 totals 14 residues. Germline CDR1 and CDR2: ENHRY and SYGVKD. CDR3 loop: CAISELEGNTEAFF. In DNA, the CDR3 is TGTGCCATCAGTGAGTTGGAGGGCAACACTGAAGCTTTCTTT.

This chain links TRBV5-1 with TRBJ2-7, with D tentatively TRBD1 (6 bases). V dropped 2 bases and J dropped 0 bases, with 9 bases sitting between them. Germline loops: CDR1 SGHRS, CDR2 YFSETQ. This CDR3 has 14 residues. The CDR3 is CASSFTGSSYEQYF. CDR3 in DNA: TGCGCCAGCAGCTTCACAGGGAGCTCCTACGAGCAGTACTTC. The entire variable domain, with the rest obtained from reference TRBV5-1 and TRBJ2-7, is as follows: KAGVTQTPRYLIKTRGQQVTLSCSPISGHRSVSWYQQTPGQGLQFLFEYFSETQRNKGNFPGRFSGRQFSNSRSEMNVSTLELGDSALYLCASSFTGSSYEQYFGPGTRLTVT.

The CDR3 spells CAWSRDRPALGGLKDEQYF. The CDR3 nucleotides are TGTGCCTGGAGTCGGGACAGACCGGCCCTTGGTGGACTTAAGGACGAGCAGTACTTC. The chain joins TRBV30 to TRBJ2-7, with 7 bases identical to TRBD1. CDR1 is GTSNPN, CDR2 SVGIG, per germline (reference sequence). The CDR3 has 19 amino acids. After removal of 2 bases from V and 5 bases from J, the junction contained 24 bases not matched to a gene.

The chain is built from TRBV7-2 and TRBJ2-1; 10 positions match TRBD2. V shed 5 bases, J shed 10 bases, and the junction held 14 bases outside the gene matches. There are 16 residues in the CDR3. Germline assignment: CDR1 SGHTA and CDR2 FQGNSA. CDR3 coding DNA: TGTGCCAGCAGCCCCCCCAGCGGGAGGGCCACAGGAGAGCAGTTCTTC. Encoded protein: CASSPPSGRATGEQFF.

This clone was counted only a few times. The rearrangement links TRBV7-9 to TRBJ2-5; TRBD1 agrees at 8 bases. The CDR3 is 16 residues long. From germline, CDR1 is SEHNR and CDR2 FQNEAQ (reference sequence). Germline trimming cut 1 base from V and 0 bases from J; bases unmatched to any gene: 4. The CDR3 spells CASSLGGTGDQETQYF. The CDR3 nucleotides read TGTGCCAGCAGCTTAGGCGGGACAGGAGACCAAGAGACCCAGTACTTC.

The chain employs TRBV5-1 and TRBJ1-6; TRBD1 might be the D (5 bases). Trimming took off 4 bases at V and 6 bases at J, with 11 bases between the two ends. Germline CDR1 SGHRS, CDR2 YFSETQ. The CDR3 is 14 residues long. The CDR3 sequence is CASSLGQINSPLHF. CDR3 sequence (DNA): TGCGCCAGCAGCCTCGGACAAATTAATTCACCCCTCCACTTT.

The genes are TRBV28 and TRBJ2-7; possible D gene TRBD1, 6 bases. V dropped 6 bases and J dropped 8 bases, with 20 bases sitting between them. Germline CDR1 reads MDHEN; CDR2 reads SYDVKM. The CDR3 has 14 residues. CDR3 nucleotide sequence: TGTGCCAGCAGCCTCAGACAGGCGTTGGCTCAGCAGTACTTC. This sequence encodes CASSLRQALAQQYF.

This rearrangement joins TRBV3-1 (or the pseudogene TRBV3-2) to TRBJ2-5; D may be TRBD1 (6 bases). CDR3 length: 15 amino acids. The germline gives CDR1 LGHDT, CDR2 YNNKEL (reference sequence). The V gene lost 1 base and the J gene lost 1 base, with 10 bases spanning the gap. DNA of the CDR3: TGTGCCAGCAGCCAAGGGACAGCCCGCCAAGAGACCCAGTACTTC. Its protein is CASSQGTARQETQYF.

This chain connects TRBV9 to TRBJ2-1; D unresolved. Trimming shortened V by 4 bases and J by 8 bases, and 13 bases separated the two germline ends. The CDR3 is 13 residues long. Germline V CDR1 and CDR2: SGDLS, YYNGEE. Here the CDR3 reads CASSTSLDYEQFF. Here the CDR3 DNA reads TGTGCCAGCAGCACGTCTCTAGACTATGAGCAGTTCTTC.

This chain joins TRBV5-4 and TRBJ2-3; 7 bases line up with TRBD2. The germline CDR1 and CDR2 sequences are SGHNT and YYREEE (reference sequence). Losses at the gene ends were 2 bases for V and 5 bases for J; bases not matched to a gene: 8. The CDR3 has 15 amino acids. The CDR3 loop reads CASSFGGGREDTQYF. CDR3 in DNA: TGTGCCAGCAGCTTTGGGGGAGGGCGAGAAGATACGCAGTATTTT.

The rearrangement uses TRBV24-1 and TRBJ2-1, with D unclear. The germline V gene encodes CDR1 KGHDR and CDR2 SFDVKD. The CDR3 runs to 11 residues. V lost 9 bases to trimming and J lost 7 bases, with 9 bases between them. The CDR3 reads CATQLRNEQFF. CDR3 nucleotides: TGTGCCACCCAACTGCGGAATGAGCAGTTCTTC.

The rearrangement uses TRBV19 and TRBJ1-5; the D is unclear. Germline loops: CDR1 LNHDA, CDR2 SQIVND (reference sequence). V was pared by 3 bases and J by 2 bases, with 8 bases between. This CDR3 spans 14 amino acids. CDR3 sequence: CASSMRDGNQPQHF. The CDR3 DNA reads TGTGCCAGTAGTATGAGGGATGGCAATCAGCCCCAGCATTTT.

CDR3 sequence (DNA): TGTGCCAGCAGTTACCCGAGTGCCTCGGATGGCTACACCTTC. Amino acid sequence: CASSYPSASDGYTF. The chain links TRBV6-2 or TRBV6-3 to TRBJ1-2, with D uncertain. V was shortened by 2 bases and J by 6 bases, with 13 bases between the two germline ends. Germline CDR1 is MNHEY and CDR2 is SVGEGT. The CDR3 covers 14 residues.

The chain combines TRBV7-2 with TRBJ1-2, with 8 bases identical to TRBD1. V gave up 7 bases and J gave up 4 bases; unmatched junction bases: 11. This CDR3 spans 15 amino acids. CDR1 and CDR2 from the germline V gene are SGHTA and FQGNSA. CDR3 loop: CASTLDRGGGYGYTF. CDR3 DNA: TGTGCCAGCACCCTCGACAGGGGAGGCGGCTATGGCTACACCTTC.

The chain carries TRBV27 and TRBJ1-1, with D unresolved. Germline CDR1 is MNHEY and CDR2 is SMNVEV (reference sequence). V shed 5 bases and J shed 1 base, with 8 bases lying between them. This CDR3 contains 13 residues. This chain's CDR3 is CASSQRENTEAFF. CDR3 nucleotide sequence: TGTGCCAGCAGTCAGAGGGAGAACACTGAAGCTTTCTTT.

The chain links TRBV28 to TRBJ1-6, with TRBD1 identical over 9 bases. Germline trimming cut 6 bases from V and 7 bases from J; bases unmatched to any gene: 10. Germline CDR1 MDHEN, CDR2 SYDVKM. This CDR3 has 16 amino acids. The CDR3 coding sequence is TGTGCCAGCAGCCTCGCGGGACAGGGCAAGAATTCACCCCTCCACTTT. Its protein product is CASSLAGQGKNSPLHF.

The chain links TRBV30 to TRBJ2-6; 10 nucleotides line up with TRBD1. The CDR3 is 17 amino acids. Germline CDR1 GTSNPN, CDR2 SVGIG (reference sequence). The junction had 11 bases not matched to a gene; V was cut back by 7 bases and J by 2 bases. CDR3 coding DNA: TGTGCCTTCCACCGAGACAGGGGGCGACCTGGGGCCAACGTCCTGACTTTC. As protein: CAFHRDRGRPGANVLTF. The full variable domain, with the rest looked up from reference TRBV30 and TRBJ2-6, is SQTIHQWPATLVQPVGSPLSLECTVEGTSNPNLYWYRQAAGRGLQLLFYSVGIGQISSEVPQNLSASRPQDRQFILSSKKLLLSDSGFYLCAFHRDRGRPGANVLTFGAGSRLTVL.

The chain links TRBV19 to TRBJ1-2, with 8 bases that match TRBD1. The CDR3 spans 11 residues. The germline gives CDR1 LNHDA, CDR2 SQIVND (reference sequence). V trimming: 10 bases; J trimming: 10 bases; junction bases outside the gene matches: 8. The CDR3: CATSTGVLYTF. Here the CDR3 DNA reads TGTGCCACCTCGACAGGGGTACTCTACACCTTC.

In nucleotides, the CDR3 is TGTGCCAGCAGTTTAGGTGGACGTAAGCGGGGGGAGACCCAGTACTTC. Amino acids: CASSLGGRKRGETQYF. The chain recombines TRBV28 with TRBJ2-5; 8 nucleotides match TRBD2. The junction had 10 bases not matched to a gene; V was cut back by 2 bases and J by 5 bases. CDR1 MDHEN and CDR2 SYDVKM come from the germline V gene. This CDR3 region has 16 residues.

The CDR3 sequence is CAISESIGTSGTSYEQYF. In nucleotides, the CDR3 is TGTGCCATCAGTGAGTCTATCGGGACTAGCGGTACCTCCTACGAGCAGTACTTC. This chain links TRBV10-3 with TRBJ2-7; 11 bases fit TRBD2. Germline V gene sequence: CDR1 ENHRY, CDR2 SYGVKD. Trimming cost V 0 bases and J 0 bases; bases outside gene matches: 7. The CDR3 runs 18 residues.

This clone was seen a handful of times. The rearrangement links TRBV6-5 to TRBJ2-7; D ambiguous. V was cut by 0 bases and J by 3 bases, with 6 bases left in between. Germline V gives CDR1 MNHEY, CDR2 SVGAGI. The CDR3 runs to 13 residues. The CDR3 nucleotides read TGTGCCAGCAGTTACTCCTTAGACTACGAGCAGTACTTC. It encodes CASSYSLDYEQYF.

This rearrangement joins TRBV7-3 to TRBJ1-1, with D possibly being TRBD1 (5 bases). The CDR3 covers 13 residues. Germline CDR1 and CDR2: SGHTA and FQGTGA. V lost 6 bases, J lost 2 bases, and 10 bases lay in between. The CDR3 protein is CASSWGSNTEAFF. CDR3 DNA: TGTGCCAGCAGTTGGGGCAGTAACACTGAAGCTTTCTTT.

The chain is built from TRBV19 and TRBJ2-5; 7 bases are a match to TRBD1. The junction had 9 bases not matched to a gene; V was cut back by 5 bases and J by 0 bases. Looked up from germline, CDR1 is LNHDA and CDR2 is SQIVND (reference sequence). The CDR3 is 16 residues long. The CDR3 DNA reads as TGTGCCAGTAGTGTCGGACAGGAAGGACACCAAGAGACCCAGTACTTC. It specifies CASSVGQEGHQETQYF.

V and J are TRBV12-3 or TRBV12-4 and TRBJ1-2, with D hard to call. There are 12 residues in the CDR3. The V end was cut by 8 bases, the J end by 8 bases, with 15 bases between. This CDR3 is CASAVGVGGYTF. The DNA of the CDR3 is TGTGCCAGCGCAGTCGGGGTTGGCGGCTACACCTTC.